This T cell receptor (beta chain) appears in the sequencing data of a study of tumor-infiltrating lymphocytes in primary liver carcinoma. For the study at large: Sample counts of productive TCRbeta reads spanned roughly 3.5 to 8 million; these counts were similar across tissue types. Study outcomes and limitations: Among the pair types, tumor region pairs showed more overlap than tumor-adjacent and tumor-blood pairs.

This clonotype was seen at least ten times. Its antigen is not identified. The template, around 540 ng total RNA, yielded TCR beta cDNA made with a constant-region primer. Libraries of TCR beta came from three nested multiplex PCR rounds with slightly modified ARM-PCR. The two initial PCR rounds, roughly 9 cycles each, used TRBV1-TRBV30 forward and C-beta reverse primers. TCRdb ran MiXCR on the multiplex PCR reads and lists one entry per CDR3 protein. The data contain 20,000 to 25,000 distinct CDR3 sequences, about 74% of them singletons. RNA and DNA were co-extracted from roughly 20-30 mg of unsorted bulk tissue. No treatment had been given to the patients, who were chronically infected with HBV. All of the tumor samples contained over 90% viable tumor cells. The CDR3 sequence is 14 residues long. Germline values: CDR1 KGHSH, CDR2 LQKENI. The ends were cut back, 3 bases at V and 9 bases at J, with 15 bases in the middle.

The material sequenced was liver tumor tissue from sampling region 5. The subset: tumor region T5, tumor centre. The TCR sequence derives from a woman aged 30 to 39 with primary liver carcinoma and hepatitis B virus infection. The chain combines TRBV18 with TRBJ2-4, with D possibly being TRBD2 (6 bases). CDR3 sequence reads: CASSPVALRGIQYF. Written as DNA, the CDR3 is TGTGCCAGCTCACCGGTAGCCCTGCGGGGCATTCAGTACTTC.